The entry that follows covers one T cell receptor beta chain sequence. Its antigen is still unknown. No qualities accompany the bases; no much larger clone lies one base away. The data were obtained in a study of control samples from healthy donors and cancer patients (dated by TCRdb to between 2020 and 2021). The CDR3 spans 14 residues, from the cysteine through the phenylalanine. Solely the CDR3 DNA is kept, with 42 bases framed from the first base. From the germline V gene, CDR1 is MGHRA and CDR2 is YSYEKL. V is reduced by 1 base and J by 5 bases, leaving a spacing of 9 bases between them. Library preparation employed the immunoSEQ multiplex PCR assay. TCRdb holds this immuneACCESS table with in-frame rearrangements only. Some clones are missing; in checked studies, unresolved V genes explain under half, and the rest has no known cause. Here the sample has roughly 190,000 clones; 90% to 95% occur a single time. The biggest ten clones account for approximately 1.5% of the sample.

The sequence is built from TRBV4-1 and TRBJ1-5, with the D segment identity uncertain. Input material: blood. The origin of this receptor is a woman in her twenties or thirties in good health. The DNA sequence reads TGCGCCAGCAGCCAAGGGAGGGTAGATCAGCCCCAGCATTTT. Its translation reads: CASSQGRVDQPQHF.